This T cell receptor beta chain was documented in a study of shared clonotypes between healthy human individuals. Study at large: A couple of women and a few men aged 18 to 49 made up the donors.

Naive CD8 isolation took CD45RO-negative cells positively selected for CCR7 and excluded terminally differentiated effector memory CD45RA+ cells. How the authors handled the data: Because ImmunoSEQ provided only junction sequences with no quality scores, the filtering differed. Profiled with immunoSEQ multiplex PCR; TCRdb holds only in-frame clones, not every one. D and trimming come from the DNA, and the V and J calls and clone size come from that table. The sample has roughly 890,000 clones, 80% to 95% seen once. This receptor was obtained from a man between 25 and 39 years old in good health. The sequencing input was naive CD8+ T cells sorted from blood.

The CDR3: CASSPALTPDTQYF. The CDR3 nucleotides are TGTGCCAGCAGTCCGGCTCTAACACCAGATACGCAGTATTTT. This chain connects TRBV27 to TRBJ2-3; D ambiguous. V gave up 5 bases and J gave up 4 bases, with 13 bases separating them. The germline V gene encodes CDR1 MNHEY and CDR2 SMNVEV (reference sequence). The CDR3 has 14 amino acids.